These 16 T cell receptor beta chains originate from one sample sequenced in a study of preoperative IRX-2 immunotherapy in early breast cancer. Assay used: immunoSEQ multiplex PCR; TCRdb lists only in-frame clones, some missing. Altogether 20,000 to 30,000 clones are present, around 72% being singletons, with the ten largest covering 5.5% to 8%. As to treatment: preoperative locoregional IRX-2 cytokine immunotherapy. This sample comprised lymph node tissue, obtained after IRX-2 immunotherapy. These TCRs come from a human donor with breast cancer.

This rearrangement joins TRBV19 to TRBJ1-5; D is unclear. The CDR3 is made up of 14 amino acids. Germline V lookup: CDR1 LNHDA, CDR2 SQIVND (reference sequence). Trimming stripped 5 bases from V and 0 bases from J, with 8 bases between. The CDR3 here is CASSLANSNQPQHF. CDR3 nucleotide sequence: TGTGCCAGTAGTTTGGCAAATAGCAATCAGCCCCAGCATTTT.

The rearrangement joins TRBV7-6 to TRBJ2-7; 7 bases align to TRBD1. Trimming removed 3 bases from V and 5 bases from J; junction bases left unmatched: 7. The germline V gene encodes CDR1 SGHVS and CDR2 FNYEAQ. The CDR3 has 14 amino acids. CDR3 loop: CASSLDTGVDEQYF. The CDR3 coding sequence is TGTGCCAGCAGCTTGGATACAGGGGTGGACGAGCAGTACTTC. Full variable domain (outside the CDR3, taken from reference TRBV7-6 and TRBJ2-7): GAGVSQSPRYKVTKRGQDVALRCDPISGHVSLYWYRQALGQGPEFLTYFNYEAQQDKSGLPNDRFSAERPEGSISTLTIQRTEQRDSAMYRCASSLDTGVDEQYFGPGTRLTVT.

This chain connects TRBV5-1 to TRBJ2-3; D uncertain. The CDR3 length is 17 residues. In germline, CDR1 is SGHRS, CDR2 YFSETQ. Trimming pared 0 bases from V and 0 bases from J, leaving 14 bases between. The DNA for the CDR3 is TGCGCCAGCAGCTTGGTGGTAGCCCGTCCCAGCACAGATACGCAGTATTTT. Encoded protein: CASSLVVARPSTDTQYF.

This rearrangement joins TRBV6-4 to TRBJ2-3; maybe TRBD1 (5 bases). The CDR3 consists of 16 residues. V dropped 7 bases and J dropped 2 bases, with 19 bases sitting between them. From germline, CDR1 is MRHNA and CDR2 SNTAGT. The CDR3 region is CASNRQRTGFTDTQYF. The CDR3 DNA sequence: TGTGCCAGCAACCGACAGAGAACCGGTTTCACAGATACGCAGTATTTT.

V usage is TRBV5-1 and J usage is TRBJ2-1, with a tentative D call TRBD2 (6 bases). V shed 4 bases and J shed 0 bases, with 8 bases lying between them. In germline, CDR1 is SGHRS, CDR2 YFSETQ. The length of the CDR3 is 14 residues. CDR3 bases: TGCGCCAGCAGCCGGCGGGACTCCTACAATGAGCAGTTCTTC. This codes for CASSRRDSYNEQFF.

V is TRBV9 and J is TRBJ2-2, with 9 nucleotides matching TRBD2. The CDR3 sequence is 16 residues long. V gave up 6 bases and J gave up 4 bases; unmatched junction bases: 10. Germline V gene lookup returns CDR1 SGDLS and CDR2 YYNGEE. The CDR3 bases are TGTGCCAGCAAGGCGGGAGGGCCTGATAGCACCGGGGAGCTGTTTTTT. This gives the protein CASKAGGPDSTGELFF.

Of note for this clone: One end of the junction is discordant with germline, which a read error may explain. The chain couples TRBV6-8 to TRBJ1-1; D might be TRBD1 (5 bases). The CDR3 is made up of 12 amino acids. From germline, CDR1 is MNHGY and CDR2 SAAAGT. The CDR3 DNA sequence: TGTGCCATCAGTACCGGGACCGATGAAGCTTTCTTT. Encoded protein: CAISTGTDEAFF.

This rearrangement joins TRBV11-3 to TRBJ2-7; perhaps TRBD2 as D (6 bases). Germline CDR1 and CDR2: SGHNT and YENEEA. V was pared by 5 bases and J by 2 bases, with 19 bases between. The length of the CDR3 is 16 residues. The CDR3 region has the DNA TGTGCCAGCAGCGACCTCGGGGGATCGTTAACCTACGAGCAGTACTTC. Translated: CASSDLGGSLTYEQYF. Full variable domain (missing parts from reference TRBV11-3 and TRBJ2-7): EAGVVQSPRYKIIEKKQPVAFWCNPISGHNTLYWYLQNLGQGPELLIRYENEEAVDDSQLPKDRFSAERLKGVDSTLKIQPAELGDSAVYLCASSDLGGSLTYEQYFGPGTRLTVT.

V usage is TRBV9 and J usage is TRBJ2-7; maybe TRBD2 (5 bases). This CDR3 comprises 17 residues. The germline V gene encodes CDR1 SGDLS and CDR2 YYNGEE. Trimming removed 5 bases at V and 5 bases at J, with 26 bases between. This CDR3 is CASSLASGHNGFHEQYF. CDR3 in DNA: TGTGCCAGCAGTTTAGCGTCTGGCCATAACGGATTCCACGAGCAGTACTTC.

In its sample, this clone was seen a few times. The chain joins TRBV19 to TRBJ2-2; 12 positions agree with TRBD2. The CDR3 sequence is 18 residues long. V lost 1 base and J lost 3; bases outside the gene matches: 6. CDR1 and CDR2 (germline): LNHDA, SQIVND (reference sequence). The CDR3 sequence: CASSIGLAGGRDTGELFF. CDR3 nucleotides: TGTGCCAGTAGTATAGGGCTAGCGGGAGGGCGCGACACCGGGGAGCTGTTTTTT.

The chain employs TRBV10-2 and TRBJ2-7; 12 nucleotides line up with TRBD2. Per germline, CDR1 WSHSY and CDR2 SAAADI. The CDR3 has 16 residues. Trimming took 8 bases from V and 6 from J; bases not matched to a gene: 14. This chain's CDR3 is CASLPSKGLAGTEQYF. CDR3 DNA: TGCGCCAGCTTACCCAGCAAAGGACTAGCGGGAACCGAGCAGTACTTC.

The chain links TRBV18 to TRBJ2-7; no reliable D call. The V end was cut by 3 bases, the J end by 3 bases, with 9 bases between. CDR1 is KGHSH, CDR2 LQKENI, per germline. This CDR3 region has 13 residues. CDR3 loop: CASSPRTLYEQYF. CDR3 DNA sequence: TGTGCCAGCTCACCTAGGACCCTCTACGAGCAGTACTTC.

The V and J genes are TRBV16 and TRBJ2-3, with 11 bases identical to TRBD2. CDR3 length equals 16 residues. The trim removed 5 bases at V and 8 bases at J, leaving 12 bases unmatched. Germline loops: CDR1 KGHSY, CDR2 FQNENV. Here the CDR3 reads CASSSPNGLAGITQYF. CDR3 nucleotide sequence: TGTGCCAGCAGCTCCCCGAATGGACTAGCGGGTATTACGCAGTATTTT.

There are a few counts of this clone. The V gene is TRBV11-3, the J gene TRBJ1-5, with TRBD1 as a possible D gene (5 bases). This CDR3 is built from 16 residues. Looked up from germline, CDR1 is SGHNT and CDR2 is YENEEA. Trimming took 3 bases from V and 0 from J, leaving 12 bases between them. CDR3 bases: TGTGCCAGCAGCTTGGGGCAGGGATATAGCAATCAGCCCCAGCATTTT. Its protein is CASSLGQGYSNQPQHF.

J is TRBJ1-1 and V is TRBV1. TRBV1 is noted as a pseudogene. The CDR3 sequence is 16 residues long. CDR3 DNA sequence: TGCGCCAGCAGCCAAGTCTTGTCCGCGGGGAACACTGAAGCTTTCTTT. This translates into CASSQVLSAGNTEAFF.

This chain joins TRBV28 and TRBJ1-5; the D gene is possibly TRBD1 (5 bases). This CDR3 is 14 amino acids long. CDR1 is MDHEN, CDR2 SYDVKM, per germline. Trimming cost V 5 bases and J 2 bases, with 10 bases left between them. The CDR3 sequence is CASSAGSGNQPQHF. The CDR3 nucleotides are TGTGCCAGCAGTGCAGGGTCGGGCAATCAGCCCCAGCATTTT.